These 8 T cell receptor beta chains share one sample of origin, sequenced in a study of T cell responses to AZD1222 COVID-19 vaccine. Sequenced by immunoSEQ multiplex PCR; TCRdb stores in-frame clones only, minus some. In the table there are about 130,000 clones, around nine tenths of which are singletons. Material: peripheral blood, obtained on day 0 of AZD1222 vaccination. The receptors were sampled from an adult in good health.

The chain combines TRBV2 with TRBJ2-1; D perhaps matches TRBD2 (5 bases). CDR1 SNHLY and CDR2 FYNNEI come from the germline V gene. The CDR3 totals 11 residues. With 8 bases removed from V and 9 bases from J, the gap between germline ends came to 11 bases. The CDR3 sequence: CASELDGEQFF. The CDR3 nucleotides read TGTGCCAGCGAACTAGACGGTGAGCAGTTCTTC.

This chain joins TRBV28 and TRBJ2-7; TRBD1 or TRBD2 may be the D gene (5 bases each). The CDR3 totals 13 residues. Germline assignment: CDR1 MDHEN and CDR2 SYDVKM. V shed 5 bases and J shed 6 bases, with 14 bases lying between them. CDR3 amino acids: CASSAQGGGEQYF. For the CDR3, the DNA is TGTGCCAGCAGTGCCCAGGGTGGGGGCGAGCAGTACTTC.

This clone has a single count. V gene TRBV27 combines with J gene TRBJ1-4; D uncertain. Germline V lookup: CDR1 MNHEY, CDR2 SMNVEV (reference sequence). The CDR3 has 16 residues. Trimming took 5 bases from V and 0 from J, leaving 13 bases between them. CDR3 sequence reads: CASSRDSLPTNEKLFF. The DNA of the CDR3 is TGTGCCAGCAGTAGGGATAGTCTTCCAACTAATGAAAAACTGTTTTTT.

This clone appeared once. The chain couples TRBV6-2 or TRBV6-3 to TRBJ2-3; D perhaps matches TRBD2 (6 bases). The CDR3 is 15 amino acids. From germline, CDR1 is MNHEY and CDR2 SVGEGT. V was shortened by 8 bases and J by 0 bases, with 15 bases between the two germline ends. The CDR3 nucleotides are TGTGCCAGCGGCCCCAGGAGCGGGAGCACAGATACGCAGTATTTT. It translates to CASGPRSGSTDTQYF.

The CDR3 reads CASSAVGGGTDTQYF. The CDR3 DNA reads as TGTGCCAGCAGCGCCGTCGGGGGGGGCACAGATACGCAGTATTTT. The gene calls are TRBV9 and TRBJ2-3; 8 bases align to TRBD2. Germline V gene data show CDR1 as SGDLS and CDR2 as YYNGEE. CDR3 length equals 15 residues. The J segment lost 1 base and the V segment lost 3 bases, leaving 4 bases of the junction unmatched.

The rearrangement joins TRBV29-1 to TRBJ2-1, with 13 bases fitting TRBD2. This CDR3 has 17 residues. V shed 3 bases and J 2 bases; nucleotides not matched to a gene: 7. CDR1 and CDR2 from the germline V gene are SQVTM and ANQGSEA. CDR3 DNA: TGCAGCGTTGATGGACTAGCGGGAGTAAGGGCCTACAATGAGCAGTTCTTC. Its protein is CSVDGLAGVRAYNEQFF.

The genes are TRBV6-1 and TRBJ1-5; TRBD1 agrees at 7 bases. After removal of 4 bases from V and 0 bases from J, the junction contained 12 bases not matched to a gene. Germline-derived CDR1 and CDR2 are MNHNS and SASEGT. CDR3 size: 18 residues. In DNA form, the CDR3 reads TGTGCCAGCAGTGTTCCGAGACAGGGACCCTATAGCAATCAGCCCCAGCATTTT. It specifies CASSVPRQGPYSNQPQHF.

The J gene is TRBJ1-1, the V gene TRBV28; D perhaps matches TRBD1 (5 bases). The CDR3 loop spans 12 amino acids. The V gene lost 8 bases and the J gene lost 2 bases, with 9 bases spanning the gap. From germline, CDR1 is MDHEN and CDR2 SYDVKM. CDR3 sequence: CASGGFNTEAFF. CDR3 DNA sequence: TGTGCCAGCGGGGGTTTTAACACTGAAGCTTTCTTT.